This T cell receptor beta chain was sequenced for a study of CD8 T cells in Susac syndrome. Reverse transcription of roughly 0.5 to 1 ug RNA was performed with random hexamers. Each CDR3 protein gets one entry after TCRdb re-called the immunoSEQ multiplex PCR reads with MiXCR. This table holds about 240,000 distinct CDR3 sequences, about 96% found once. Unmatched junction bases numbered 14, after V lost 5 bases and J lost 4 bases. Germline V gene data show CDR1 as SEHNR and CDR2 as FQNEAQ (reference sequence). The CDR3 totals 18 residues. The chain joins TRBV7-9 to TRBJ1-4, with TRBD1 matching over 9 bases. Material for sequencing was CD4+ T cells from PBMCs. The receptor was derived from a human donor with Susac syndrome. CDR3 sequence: CASSRLAGTGRDNEKLFF. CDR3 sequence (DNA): TGTGCCAGCAGCCGCTTGGCCGGGACAGGGAGGGATAATGAAAAACTGTTTTTT.